This T cell receptor (beta chain) comes out of a study of Ad26.COV2.S vaccination and SARS-CoV-2 variants. Across the study: Vaccine-arm donor from the placebo-controlled COV1001 Ad26.COV2.S trial. Once or twice, 56 days apart, Ad26.COV2.S was delivered intramuscularly.

The study's findings and limits: Measures of TCR breadth and depth may have fallen short of total T cell responses.

The length of the CDR3 is 17 residues. Trimming pared 3 bases from V and 5 bases from J, leaving 19 bases between. Germline CDR1 and CDR2: SNHLY and FYNNEI. Treatment in this sample: some 19 received Ad26.COV2.S at low or high dose, single or two shots; about 5 received placebo; per-sample allocation not given. The investigators took samples on day 63 after the first vaccine or placebo injection. Vaccination employed an Ad26 vector expressing the Wuhan-strain SARS-CoV-2 spike. About this clone itself: Its antigen is currently unknown.

Repertoires were generated with immunoSEQ multiplex PCR, while TCRdb's copy carries only in-frame clones and drops some. The repertoire holds about 240,000 clones, approximately 87% seen once, with 9.5% to 12% in the top ten. The chain has TRBV2 and TRBJ2-2, with D possibly matching TRBD2 (5 bases). The TCR was taken from a person aged 18-65 years who received the Ad26.COV2.S COVID-19 vaccine or a placebo. The sample consisted of peripheral blood, taken in a trial of Ad26.COV2.S vaccine versus placebo. CDR3 DNA sequence: TGTGCCAGCAGTGATCCGGGGTACGGGTGGCAAACCGGGGAGCTGTTTTTT. It codes for CASSDPGYGWQTGELFF.